This is a list of T cell receptor beta chains from one sample in a study of blood T cell repertoires in COVID-19. The table came from immunoSEQ multiplex PCR; TCRdb's copy has only in-frame clones and leaves some out. Among hundreds of thousands of clones listed, roughly 88% were seen once. What was sequenced was peripheral blood. The receptor set was obtained from a woman between 25 and 40 years old with active or convalescent COVID-19. CDR3s include the opening cysteine and the closing phenylalanine or tryptophan. A D gene is named only where the DNA matches it firmly. Expanded clones are given a class, and other clones once, few, many or no size at all.

d_call: .
cdr3_length: 15
j_call: TRBJ1-1
clone_size: .
v_call: TRBV3-1/TRBV3-2
cdr3_nt: TGTGCCAGCAGCCAAGGCCCCTCGGGGAGCACTGAAGCTTTCTTT
cdr3_aa: CASSQGPSGSTEAFF

d_call: TRBD2
cdr3_length: 16
j_call: TRBJ2-1
clone_size: .
v_call: TRBV7-2
cdr3_nt: TGTGCCAGCAGCCAAGCCGGGACTAGCGTTCGCAATGAGCAGTTCTTC
cdr3_aa: CASSQAGTSVRNEQFF

d_call: TRBD1
cdr3_length: 14
j_call: TRBJ2-7
clone_size: .
v_call: TRBV5-1
cdr3_nt: TGCGCCAGCAGCTCACAGGGGGTGGCAAATGAGCAGTACTTC
cdr3_aa: CASSSQGVANEQYF

d_call: TRBD1
cdr3_length: 13
j_call: TRBJ1-1
clone_size: .
v_call: TRBV19
cdr3_nt: TGTGCCAGTAGTACCGACAGGGACACTGAAGCTTTCTTT
cdr3_aa: CASSTDRDTEAFF

d_call: TRBD2
cdr3_length: 15
j_call: TRBJ2-1
clone_size: .
v_call: TRBV29-1
cdr3_nt: TGCAGCGTTGAAGATCGCGGGAGGGCCTACAATGAGCAGTTCTTC
cdr3_aa: CSVEDRGRAYNEQFF

d_call: .
cdr3_length: 13
j_call: TRBJ1-2
clone_size: .
v_call: TRBV27
cdr3_nt: TGTGCCAGCAGTTCCCCTCCTATCGCTGGCTACACCTTC
cdr3_aa: CASSSPPIAGYTF

d_call: .
cdr3_length: 12
j_call: TRBJ2-3
clone_size: .
v_call: TRBV25-1
cdr3_nt: TGTGCCAGCAGTGAGGACTCTAATACGCAGTATTTT
cdr3_aa: CASSEDSNTQYF

d_call: TRBD2
cdr3_length: 12
j_call: TRBJ2-1
clone_size: .
v_call: TRBV6-5
cdr3_nt: TGTGCCAGCAGACTCCCAGCGGGGACTTTGTTCTTC
cdr3_aa: CASRLPAGTLFF

d_call: .
cdr3_length: 15
j_call: TRBJ1-4
clone_size: .
v_call: TRBV5-6
cdr3_nt: TGTGCCAGCAGCTTGGCGAGGGGAGGATACGAAAAACTGTTTTTT
cdr3_aa: CASSLARGGYEKLFF

d_call: .
cdr3_length: 13
j_call: TRBJ1-1
clone_size: .
v_call: TRBV7-9
cdr3_nt: TGTGCCAGCAGCTTACAAACAGACACTGAAGCTTTCTTT
cdr3_aa: CASSLQTDTEAFF

d_call: TRBD1
cdr3_length: 17
j_call: TRBJ1-2
clone_size: few
v_call: TRBV4-1
cdr3_nt: TGCGCCAGCAGCCGAGCGAATGAACAGGGGAAAGGACGCGGCTACACCTTC
cdr3_aa: CASSRANEQGKGRGYTF

d_call: TRBD1
cdr3_length: 17
j_call: TRBJ1-6
clone_size: .
v_call: TRBV3-1/TRBV3-2
cdr3_nt: TGTGCCAGCAGGGTGGGGCAGGGGGCGATGTTGAATTCACCCCTCCACTTT
cdr3_aa: CASRVGQGAMLNSPLHF

d_call: TRBD1
cdr3_length: 15
j_call: TRBJ1-2
clone_size: .
v_call: TRBV28
cdr3_nt: TGTGCCAGCAGTACCACACAGGGGGTTGTGTTCGGCTACACCTTC
cdr3_aa: CASSTTQGVVFGYTF

d_call: TRBD1
cdr3_length: 14
j_call: TRBJ1-2
clone_size: .
v_call: TRBV5-4
cdr3_nt: TGTGCCAGCAGCAACGACAGGGGGTACGATGGCTACACCTTC
cdr3_aa: CASSNDRGYDGYTF

d_call: .
cdr3_length: 12
j_call: TRBJ1-2
clone_size: .
v_call: TRBV19
cdr3_nt: TGTGCCAGTAGGGACGGGGGGCATGGCTACACCTTC
cdr3_aa: CASRDGGHGYTF

d_call: TRBD1
cdr3_length: 15
j_call: TRBJ1-4
clone_size: .
v_call: TRBV19
cdr3_nt: TGTGCCAGCCTTTTCCTGGGACAGGGTCGTGAAAAACTGTTTTTT
cdr3_aa: CASLFLGQGREKLFF

d_call: .
cdr3_length: 13
j_call: TRBJ2-7
clone_size: .
v_call: TRBV10-2
cdr3_nt: TGCGCCAGCAGTGTTACCCCGAACAACGAGCAGTACTTC
cdr3_aa: CASSVTPNNEQYF

d_call: .
cdr3_length: 14
j_call: TRBJ1-1
clone_size: .
v_call: TRBV19
cdr3_nt: TGTGCCAGTAGTATGAGGGCAATGAACACTGAAGCTTTCTTT
cdr3_aa: CASSMRAMNTEAFF

d_call: .
cdr3_length: 13
j_call: TRBJ2-7
clone_size: .
v_call: TRBV7-9
cdr3_nt: TGTGCCAGCAGCTTACTGTCTTCCTTGGAGCAGTACTTC
cdr3_aa: CASSLLSSLEQYF

d_call: TRBD2
cdr3_length: 15
j_call: TRBJ2-1
clone_size: .
v_call: TRBV28
cdr3_nt: TGTGCCAGCAGTTTTCTAGCGGGAATCTACAATGAGCAGTTCTTC
cdr3_aa: CASSFLAGIYNEQFF

d_call: TRBD1
cdr3_length: 16
j_call: TRBJ1-2
clone_size: .
v_call: TRBV3-1/TRBV3-2
cdr3_nt: TGTGCCAGCAGCCAAGATGAGACAGGGGGTCGCAATGGCTACACCTTC
cdr3_aa: CASSQDETGGRNGYTF

d_call: TRBD2
cdr3_length: 15
j_call: TRBJ2-1
clone_size: once
v_call: TRBV10-3
cdr3_nt: TGTGCCATCAGAGGGACTAGCGGGGGGAACAATGAGCAGTTCTTC
cdr3_aa: CAIRGTSGGNNEQFF

d_call: TRBD1
cdr3_length: 14
j_call: TRBJ1-1
clone_size: .
v_call: TRBV18
cdr3_nt: TGTGCCAGCTCACCGGGACAGGGGGTAACTGAAGCTTTCTTT
cdr3_aa: CASSPGQGVTEAFF